This TCR beta chain was profiled in a study of blood T cell repertoires in COVID-19. In the original analysis: Reference gene primer amplification yielded estimated nucleated cell counts. TCRdb's table, derived via immunoSEQ multiplex PCR, lists solely in-frame clones and lacks some. That table is the source of V, J and clone size, and D and trimming were worked out from the DNA. This sample has over 150,000 clones, with about four fifths found just once. This clone was seen more than once but under ten times. Germline values: CDR1 MNHEY, CDR2 SMNVEV (reference sequence). The V end was cut by 5 bases, the J end by 7 bases, with 17 bases between. The CDR3 sequence is 14 residues long. Individuals aged roughly 18 to 95 years were recruited from some 26 US areas. Cohort allocation depended upon clinical history that participants reported. Each recovered donor of Cohort 3 presented with two negative PCRs, clearance, or symptom resolution.

The V and J genes are TRBV27 and TRBJ1-2; D may be TRBD1 (6 bases). The sequence derives from a man in his forties who had recovered from COVID-19. Sequencing input: PBMCs or T cells enriched from blood (not recorded which). The CDR3 loop reads CASSPLGQGTGYTF. The CDR3 DNA sequence: TGTGCCAGCAGTCCCCTCGGGCAGGGGACTGGCTACACCTTC.